This note documents a single TCR beta chain sequence. This specimen comes from a study of radiotherapy plus CTLA-4 blockade in lung cancer. Study information: Of the patients, roughly 20% showed objective responses and around 29% attained disease control.

Data came from immunoSEQ multiplex PCR; TCRdb stores just in-frame clones and leaves some out. The data show 50,000 to 60,000 clones, around 80% seen once. Trimming took 3 bases from V and 5 from J, leaving 17 bases between them. This CDR3 spans 15 amino acids. Germline values: CDR1 MNHNS, CDR2 SASEGT. The source of this sequence is a human donor with non-small cell lung cancer who had a complete response to radiotherapy plus ipilimumab. This sample comprised peripheral blood, obtained from a patient treated with radiotherapy plus ipilimumab. The chain employs TRBV6-1 and TRBJ2-7; tentative D call: TRBD2 (6 bases). The CDR3 spells CASSDPFGGAHEQYV. CDR3 coding DNA: TGTGCCAGCAGTGACCCCTTCGGAGGGGCCCACGAGCAGTACGTC.